This paragraph covers one TCR beta chain sequence. Since a much larger clone is just one base distant, this may be a read error. This entry comes from a study of tumor and adjacent non-tumor tissue in lung cancer. The library came from three nested PCR rounds adapted from ARM-PCR protocols. TCRdb passed the multiplex PCR reads through MiXCR, listing each CDR3 protein once. The sample includes more than 85,000 distinct CDR3 sequences, approximately 82% of them seen just once. RNA was extracted from bulk tissue without any cell sorting. Sequencing was done on a sample of lung tumor tissue. This clonotype was obtained from a woman aged 55-75 years with non-small cell lung cancer.

The CDR3 DNA reads as TGTGCCAGCAGTAGAGGAGGGGCGGGAGTGAACACTGAAGCTTTCTTT. It codes for CASSRGGAGVNTEAFF. The J gene is TRBJ1-1, the V gene TRBV28, with a weak D call TRBD1 (5 bases). Trimming cost V 5 bases and J 0 bases, with 16 bases left between them. CDR1 and CDR2 (germline): MDHEN, SYDVKM. The CDR3 runs to 16 residues.